This T cell receptor beta chain was profiled in a study of immune heterogeneity within non-small cell lung tumors. Study background: It was found that the tumors were a handful of squamous cell carcinomas, 9 to 10 non-squamous carcinomas and 1 not otherwise specified.

Notes on the study in general: Higher local tumor mutational burden went with moderately higher local T-cell clonality, R around 0.31. Different tumor locations in one patient shared dominant CDR3 beta clonotypes yet harbored unique high-frequency clones.

As concerns this clonotype: Its matching antigen is unknown.

The TCR beta CDR3 region underwent multiplex PCR amplification with 32 V and 13 J primers. TCRdb processed the multiplex PCR reads anew with MiXCR; each CDR3 protein has one entry. The sample lists 4,400 or so distinct CDR3 sequences; approximately 25% were seen once. At 550 to 600 ng per sample, bulk tumor genomic DNA provided the template. Collection of several biopsies per primary tumor, spaced far apart, took place during surgery. Curative surgical treatment was performed in patients who had newly diagnosed, untreated non-small cell lung cancer. Donors were newly diagnosed non-small cell lung cancer patients having surgery with curative intent. The specimen sequenced was lung tumor tissue. The sequence was obtained from a middle-aged man with non-small cell lung cancer.

The CDR3 loop reads CAISATSYEQYF. CDR3 bases: TGTGCCATCAGTGCTACCTCCTACGAGCAGTACTTC. The chain employs TRBV10-3 and TRBJ2-7; D is unclear. The CDR3 contains 12 residues. Germline CDR1 and CDR2: ENHRY and SYGVKD. V was cut by 4 bases and J by 0 bases, with 4 bases left in between.